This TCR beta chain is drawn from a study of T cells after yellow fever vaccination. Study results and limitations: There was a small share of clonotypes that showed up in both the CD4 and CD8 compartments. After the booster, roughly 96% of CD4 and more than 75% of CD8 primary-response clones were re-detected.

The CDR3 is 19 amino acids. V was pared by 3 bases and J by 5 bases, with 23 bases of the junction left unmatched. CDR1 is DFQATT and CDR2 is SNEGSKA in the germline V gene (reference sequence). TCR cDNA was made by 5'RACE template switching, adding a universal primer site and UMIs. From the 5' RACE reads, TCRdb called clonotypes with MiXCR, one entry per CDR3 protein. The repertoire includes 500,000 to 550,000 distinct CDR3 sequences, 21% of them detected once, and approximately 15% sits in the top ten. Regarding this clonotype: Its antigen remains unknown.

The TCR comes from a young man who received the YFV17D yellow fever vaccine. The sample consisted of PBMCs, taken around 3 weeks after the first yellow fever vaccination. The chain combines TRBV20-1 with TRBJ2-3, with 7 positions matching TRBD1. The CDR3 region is CSASNAGTDLPGVVDTQYF. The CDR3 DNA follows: TGCAGTGCTAGCAATGCTGGGACAGACCTCCCCGGTGTAGTAGATACGCAGTATTTT.